The 27 T cell receptor beta chains in this list originate from one sample, sequenced in a study of blood T cells in healthy people across ages (dated by TCRdb to the mid-2010s). Library preparation used 5' RACE. Sequencing was performed on an Illumina HiSeq 2500. A second roughly 7 to 11 cycle PCR used a sample-barcoded 5' primer and a J-beta primer mix. TCRdb reanalyzed the raw reads on its own, using fastp at Q25 for trimming and MiXCR for clone calling, and kept in-frame beta chains. When rows share a CDR3 protein, they turn into one entry using the most common DNA and genes. The sample table records roughly 2 million distinct CDR3 sequences; roughly 52% of these occur just once. The top ten clonotypes cover approximately 2.1% of the sample. Sequenced material: blood. The receptors shown here come from a woman aged 40 to 50 in good health.

This clonotype was seen a few times. V gene TRBV7-9 combines with J gene TRBJ1-4; TRBD1 is a possible D gene (6 bases). CDR3 length: 15 residues. The germline gives CDR1 SEHNR, CDR2 FQNEAQ (reference sequence). Trimming stripped 7 bases from V and 2 bases from J, with 14 bases between. The CDR3 coding sequence is TGTGCCAGCACCAAGCAGGGGAACACTAATGAAAAACTGTTTTTT. Amino acid sequence: CASTKQGNTNEKLFF.

This clonotype was seen only once. The chain combines TRBV20-1 with TRBJ2-7; D not resolved. TRBJ2-5 explains the end of the DNA better; the J call may be wrong. The CDR3 is 11 amino acids. In germline, CDR1 is DFQATT, CDR2 SNEGSKA (reference sequence). The CDR3 sequence is CSVKSPETQYF. The CDR3 nucleotides read TGCAGTGTAAAGAGCCCGGAGACCCAGTACTTC.

This chain joins TRBV20-1 and TRBJ1-2; weak D call: TRBD1 (6 bases). CDR1 and CDR2 from the germline V gene are DFQATT and SNEGSKA (reference sequence). The V gene lost 3 bases and the J gene lost 2 bases, with 13 bases spanning the gap. CDR3 length: 14 residues. The CDR3 bases are TGCAGTGCTAGCGTACCCGACAGGAACTATGGCTACACCTTC. The encoded protein is CSASVPDRNYGYTF.

The rearrangement joins TRBV15 to TRBJ2-5; no definite D call. CDR3 length: 14 residues. V was pared by 5 bases and J by 2 bases, with 12 bases between. Germline V gene lookup returns CDR1 LNHNV and CDR2 YYDKDF (reference sequence). The CDR3 here is CATSFARNQETQYF. CDR3 sequence (DNA): TGTGCCACCAGCTTCGCGAGGAATCAAGAGACCCAGTACTTC.

This clonotype was counted a few times. CDR3 coding DNA: TGTGCCAGCAGTTTCCAATCAGGGAGATACTACGAGCAGTACTTC. Translated: CASSFQSGRYYEQYF. The V and J genes are TRBV28 and TRBJ2-7; possibly TRBD1 or TRBD2 for D (5 bases each). Trimming cost V 3 bases and J 3 bases, with 15 bases left between them. CDR3 length equals 15 residues. The germline gives CDR1 MDHEN, CDR2 SYDVKM.

This clonotype came up a few times. V is TRBV7-8 and J is TRBJ2-5; D is perhaps TRBD2 (6 bases). Germline V gives CDR1 SGHVS, CDR2 FQNEAQ. This CDR3 spans 11 amino acids. In nucleotides, the CDR3 is TGTGCTGGGGGGTACCAAGAGACCCAGTACTTC. It is translated as CAGGYQETQYF.

In regard to this clonotype: One junction end disagrees with the germline gene, perhaps due to a read error. J is TRBJ2-5 and V is TRBV15; a weak D match, TRBD2 (5 bases). The germline V gene has CDR1 LNHNV and CDR2 YYDKDF (reference sequence). The length of the CDR3 is 16 residues. The CDR3 spells CTTSRVEGRLGETQYF. Written as DNA, the CDR3 is TGTACCACCAGCAGAGTAGAGGGCAGGCTTGGGGAGACCCAGTACTTC.

This chain links TRBV7-9 with TRBJ1-6, with 8 bases aligning to TRBD1. The junction had 5 bases not matched to a gene; V was cut back by 3 bases and J by 7 bases. The V gene's germline CDR1 is SEHNR and CDR2 FQNEAQ (reference sequence). This CDR3 has 15 amino acids. CDR3 DNA sequence: TGTGCCAGCAGCTTCGGACAGGGTCTCAATTCACCCCTCCACTTT. This gives the protein CASSFGQGLNSPLHF. Full variable domain (rest looked up from reference TRBV7-9 and TRBJ1-6): DTGVSQNPRHKITKRGQNVTFRCDPISEHNRLYWYRQTLGQGPEFLTYFQNEAQLEKSRLLSDRFSAERPKGSFSTLEIQRTEQGDSAMYLCASSFGQGLNSPLHFGNGTRLTVT.

V and J are TRBV6-5 and TRBJ1-1; possible D gene TRBD1, 5 bases. The V and J ends lost 6 bases and 1 base respectively, with 21 bases between them. This CDR3 comprises 17 residues. Germline CDR1 is MNHEY and CDR2 is SVGAGI. CDR3 sequence: CASSYPSPGGSNTEAFF. In DNA, the CDR3 is TGTGCCAGCAGCTACCCATCCCCGGGGGGGTCGAACACTGAAGCTTTCTTT.

V gene TRBV18 combines with J gene TRBJ2-7, with TRBD1 identical over 8 bases. The CDR3 is 13 residues long. Germline CDR1 reads KGHSH; CDR2 reads LQKENI. V shed 3 bases and J 6 bases; nucleotides not matched to a gene: 4. The CDR3 nucleotides are TGTGCCAGCTCACCTATAGACAGGGGCGAGCAGTACTTC. This translates into CASSPIDRGEQYF.

As concerns this clonotype: The junction departs from the called germline gene at one end, perhaps through a read error. This sequence joins TRBV5-5 and TRBJ2-7; D may correspond to TRBD1 or TRBD2 (5 bases each). The DNA matches TRBJ2-5 better at its end, which makes the J call doubtful. There are 12 residues in the CDR3. Looked up from germline, CDR1 is SGHKS and CDR2 is YYEKEE (reference sequence). This chain's CDR3 is CTSSLGEETQYF. In DNA, the CDR3 is TGTACCAGCAGCTTGGGGGAAGAGACCCAGTACTTC.

There are a few counts of this clonotype. The chain combines TRBV11-1 with TRBJ2-1, with unresolved D. This CDR3 is built from 18 residues. The germline V gene encodes CDR1 SGHAT and CDR2 FQDESV (reference sequence). The V and J ends lost 6 bases and 0 bases respectively, with 21 bases between them. The CDR3 nucleotides read TGTGCCAGCAGTCGTCTCCTCGGGCCGCCGAGCTCCTACAATGAGCAGTTCTTC. Its protein product is CASSRLLGPPSSYNEQFF.

The chain couples TRBV11-2 to TRBJ2-7; D might be TRBD1 (6 bases). CDR1 is SGHAT and CDR2 is FQNNGV in the germline V gene. This CDR3 is built from 15 residues. The V and J ends lost 5 bases and 0 bases respectively, with 14 bases between them. Written as DNA, the CDR3 is TGTGCCAGCAGCGACCCCGGGACAAACTCCTACGAGCAGTACTTC. Amino acids: CASSDPGTNSYEQYF.

This chain joins TRBV20-1 and TRBJ2-5, with 9 bases aligning to TRBD1. The end of the DNA fits TRBJ2-4 better, so the J call may be wrong. Germline CDR1 is DFQATT and CDR2 is SNEGSKA (reference sequence). The CDR3 is 13 residues long. The CDR3 spells CSANLGQGYIQYF. DNA for the CDR3: TGCAGTGCAAACCTGGGACAGGGCTACATTCAGTACTTC.

The CDR3 reads CASSQENSGGRYNEQFF. CDR3 sequence (DNA): TGCGCCAGCAGCCAAGAAAATAGCGGGGGCCGTTACAATGAGCAGTTCTTC. The V call is TRBV4-1, the J call TRBJ2-1; 9 positions agree with TRBD2. The CDR3 contains 17 residues. Trimming removed 0 bases from V and 4 bases from J; junction bases left unmatched: 7. The germline V gene has CDR1 MGHRA and CDR2 YSYEKL.

The chain couples TRBV5-6 to TRBJ1-1; 9 positions match TRBD1. V gave up 4 bases and J gave up 0 bases; unmatched junction bases: 7. This CDR3 contains 16 residues. Germline assignment: CDR1 SGHDT and CDR2 YYEEEE. CDR3 DNA: TGTGCCAGCAGCCCGTCCGGGACAGGGATGAACACTGAAGCTTTCTTT. As protein: CASSPSGTGMNTEAFF.

The genes are TRBV7-9 and TRBJ2-5; 7 bases are shared with TRBD2. V lost 3 bases to trimming and J lost 1 base; unmatched junction nucleotides: 11. The CDR3 is 17 residues long. The germline V gene has CDR1 SEHNR and CDR2 FQNEAQ (reference sequence). In DNA, the CDR3 is TGTGCCAGCAGCTTTTTTCCCCCGGGACTACCCCAAGAGACCCAGTACTTC. Translation: CASSFFPPGLPQETQYF.

CDR3 in DNA: TGCGCCAGCAGCCACGAAGGGCTGGGAGTTCCAGGGGGGGGCTACACCTTC. Its protein is CASSHEGLGVPGGGYTF. The chain couples TRBV4-1 to TRBJ1-2; 7 bases agree with TRBD1. Germline CDR1 and CDR2: MGHRA and YSYEKL. This CDR3 spans 17 amino acids. J gave up 8 bases and V 3 bases, and 18 bases lay outside the gene matches.

The J gene is TRBJ1-6, the V gene TRBV19, with D perhaps TRBD1 (5 bases). The CDR3 extends over 16 amino acids. The germline CDR1 and CDR2 sequences are LNHDA and SQIVND (reference sequence). V gave up 2 bases and J gave up 7 bases, with 15 bases separating them. Written as DNA, the CDR3 is TGTGCCAGTAGTATATGGACAACCCTTTCGAATTCACCCCTCCACTTT. Protein sequence: CASSIWTTLSNSPLHF.

A word on this clonotype: Its ends do not fully match the called genes, so a read error is possible. The chain is built from TRBV27 and TRBJ2-7; 13 nucleotides match TRBD2. The CDR3 length is 17 residues. Germline V gene sequence: CDR1 MNHEY, CDR2 SMNVEV (reference sequence). CDR3 sequence: CASRRGTSGTSTYGQYF. CDR3 sequence (DNA): TGTGCCAGCAGAAGAGGGACTAGCGGGACTAGCACCTACGGGCAGTACTTC.

The chain joins TRBV20-1 to TRBJ2-4, with unresolved D. Germline V lookup: CDR1 DFQATT, CDR2 SNEGSKA (reference sequence). The CDR3 consists of 15 residues. V was cut by 0 bases and J by 9 bases, with 18 bases left in between. The CDR3: CSARESLVTNRIQYF. The CDR3 DNA reads TGCAGTGCTAGAGAGTCGCTAGTCACCAATCGCATTCAGTACTTC.

This clonotype was detected only a few times. The rearrangement links TRBV15 to TRBJ2-1, with no clear D. With 3 bases removed from V and 0 bases from J, the gap between germline ends came to 9 bases. Germline CDR1 is LNHNV and CDR2 is YYDKDF (reference sequence). CDR3 size: 15 residues. Here the CDR3 reads CATSSPPDSYNEQFF. As DNA, the CDR3 is TGTGCCACCAGCAGCCCCCCTGACTCCTACAATGAGCAGTTCTTC.

The V and J genes are TRBV6-5 and TRBJ2-1, with D hard to call. The V gene lost 0 bases and the J gene lost 6 bases, with 12 bases spanning the gap. This CDR3 has 15 amino acids. The V gene's germline CDR1 is MNHEY and CDR2 SVGAGI. CDR3 region: CASSYSSARINEQFF. CDR3 bases: TGTGCCAGCAGTTACTCCTCGGCACGTATCAATGAGCAGTTCTTC.

This clonotype showed up just a few times. The CDR3 DNA reads TGTGCCAGCTCCTTGACGGGGGGGCTGGGTGAGCAGTTCTTC. Translated: CASSLTGGLGEQFF. V and J are TRBV12-3 or TRBV12-4 and TRBJ2-1, with TRBD2 identical over 8 bases. CDR3 length equals 14 residues. Trimming took 8 bases from V and 9 from J; bases not matched to a gene: 12.

The rearrangement joins TRBV12-3 or TRBV12-4 to TRBJ1-2; unclear D gene. Trimming cost V 5 bases and J 3 bases, with 10 bases left between them. The CDR3 runs 13 residues. The CDR3 spells CASSAVWDYGYTF. In DNA, the CDR3 is TGTGCCAGCAGTGCCGTTTGGGACTATGGCTACACCTTC.

This clonotype was counted only a few times. V is TRBV5-1 and J is TRBJ2-5; D is tentatively TRBD1 or TRBD2 (5 bases each). V lost 2 bases and J 0 bases, leaving 8 bases between the germline ends. CDR3 length: 14 residues. Germline assignment: CDR1 SGHRS and CDR2 YFSETQ. The CDR3 DNA sequence: TGCGCCAGCAGCTTCGGGGACCACCAAGAGACCCAGTACTTC. It encodes CASSFGDHQETQYF.

The CDR3 loop reads CSALLGGETQYF. For the CDR3, the DNA is TGCAGTGCCCTCCTTGGGGGAGAGACCCAGTACTTC. V and J are TRBV20-1 and TRBJ2-5; possibly TRBD1 or TRBD2 for D (5 bases each). This CDR3 comprises 12 residues. Trimming took 6 bases from V and 4 from J, leaving 12 bases between them. CDR1 is DFQATT, CDR2 SNEGSKA, per germline (reference sequence).